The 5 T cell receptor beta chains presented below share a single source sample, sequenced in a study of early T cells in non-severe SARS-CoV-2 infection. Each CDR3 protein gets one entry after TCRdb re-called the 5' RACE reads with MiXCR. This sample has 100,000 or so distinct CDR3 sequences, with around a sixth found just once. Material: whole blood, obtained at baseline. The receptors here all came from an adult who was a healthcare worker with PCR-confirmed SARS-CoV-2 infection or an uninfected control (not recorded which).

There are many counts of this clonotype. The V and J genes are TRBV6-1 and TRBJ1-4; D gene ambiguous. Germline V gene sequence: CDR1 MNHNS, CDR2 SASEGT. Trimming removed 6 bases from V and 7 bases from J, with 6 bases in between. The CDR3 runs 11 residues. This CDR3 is CASRVIEKLFF. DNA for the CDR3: TGTGCCAGCAGGGTAATTGAAAAACTGTTTTTT.

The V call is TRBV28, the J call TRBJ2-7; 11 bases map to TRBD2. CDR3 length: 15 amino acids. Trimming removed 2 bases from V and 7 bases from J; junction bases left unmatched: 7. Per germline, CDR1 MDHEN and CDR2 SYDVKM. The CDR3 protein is CASSLSSRLAGEQYF. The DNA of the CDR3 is TGTGCCAGCAGTTTAAGCTCTAGACTAGCGGGGGAGCAGTACTTC. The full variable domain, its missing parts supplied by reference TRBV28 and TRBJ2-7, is DVKVTQSSRYLVKRTGEKVFLECVQDMDHENMFWYRQDPGLGLRLIYFSYDVKMKEKGDIPEGYSVSREKKERFSLILESASTNQTSMYLCASSLSSRLAGEQYFGPGTRLTVT.

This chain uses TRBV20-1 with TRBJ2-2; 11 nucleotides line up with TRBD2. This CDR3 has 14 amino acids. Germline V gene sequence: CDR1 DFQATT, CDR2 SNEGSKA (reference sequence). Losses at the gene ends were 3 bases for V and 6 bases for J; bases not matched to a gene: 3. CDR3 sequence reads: CSASSLAGAGELFF. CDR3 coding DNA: TGCAGTGCTAGTTCACTAGCGGGAGCCGGGGAGCTGTTTTTT.

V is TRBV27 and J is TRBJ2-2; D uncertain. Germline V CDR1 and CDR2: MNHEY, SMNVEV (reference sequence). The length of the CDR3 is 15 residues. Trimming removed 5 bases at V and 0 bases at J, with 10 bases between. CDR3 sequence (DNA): TGTGCCAGCAGTACCGTCTGGCCGAACACCGGGGAGCTGTTTTTT. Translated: CASSTVWPNTGELFF.

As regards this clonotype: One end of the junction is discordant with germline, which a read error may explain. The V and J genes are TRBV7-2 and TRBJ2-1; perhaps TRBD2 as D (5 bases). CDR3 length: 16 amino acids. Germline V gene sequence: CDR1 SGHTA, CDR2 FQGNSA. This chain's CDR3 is CASSLHIAGSYNEQSF. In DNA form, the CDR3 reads TGTGCCAGCAGCCTCCATATCGCGGGCTCCTACAATGAGCAGTCCTTC.